These 18 T cell receptor beta chains were all obtained from the same sample, sequenced in a study of tumor and adjacent non-tumor tissue in lung cancer. No cell sorting was done before RNA was extracted from the tissue. Three rounds of nested PCR, following a modified ARM-PCR protocol, produced the TCRbeta library. Using its own MiXCR run on the multiplex PCR reads, TCRdb lists one record per CDR3 protein. The sample holds 60,000 to 85,000 distinct CDR3 sequences, around 80% seen once. Sequenced sample: lung tumor tissue. The receptor set was obtained from a woman in her forties or fifties with non-small cell lung cancer.

As regards this clonotype: Relative to the germline gene, one junction end is altered; a read error may explain this. The chain employs TRBV6-6 and TRBJ1-2, with TRBD1 matching 10 bases. The germline V gene has CDR1 MNHNY and CDR2 SVGAGI (reference sequence). The length of the CDR3 is 16 residues. The DNA for the CDR3 is TGTGCCAGCAGCCACCGGGACAGGGGATTTGGCTATGGATACACCTTC. Amino acids: CASSHRDRGFGYGYTF.

The chain combines TRBV28 with TRBJ2-1, with 11 bases that match TRBD2. The germline V gene encodes CDR1 MDHEN and CDR2 SYDVKM. This CDR3 region has 16 residues. DNA of the CDR3: TGTATCAGCAGTCAGACAATAGCGGGAGGGCGGGATGAGCAGTTCTTC. Amino acids: CISSQTIAGGRDEQFF.

The chain combines TRBV28 with TRBJ2-7; tentative D call: TRBD2 (5 bases). The V end lost 1 base, the J end lost 0 bases, and 13 bases lay between the germline ends. The germline gives CDR1 MDHEN, CDR2 SYDVKM. This CDR3 contains 16 residues. The CDR3, as DNA: TGTGCCAGCAGTTTATTTGGGAGTGAGCACTCCTACGAGCAGTACTTC. Translation: CASSLFGSEHSYEQYF.

This clonotype was found many times. The chain employs TRBV24-1 and TRBJ2-7; TRBD1 aligns across 9 bases. The CDR3 extends over 14 amino acids. The trim removed 4 bases at V and 5 bases at J, leaving 5 bases unmatched. Germline V CDR1 and CDR2: KGHDR, SFDVKD. The DNA of the CDR3 is TGTGCCACCAGTGAGGGACAGGGTCGCAACGAGCAGTACTTC. This encodes CATSEGQGRNEQYF.

Of note for this clonotype: The junction differs from germline at one of its ends, possibly a read error. The chain has TRBV4-1 and TRBJ1-1, with a weak D call TRBD1 (6 bases). Germline V gives CDR1 MGHRA, CDR2 YSYEKL. The CDR3 runs 16 residues. The DNA of the CDR3 is TGCGCCAACAGCCAAGATCTCTACAGGGTCGGCATTGAAGCTTTATTT. Translating gives CANSQDLYRVGIEALF.

The rearrangement uses TRBV6-1 and TRBJ1-2; D possibly corresponds to TRBD1 (6 bases). Germline lookup yields CDR1 MNHNS and CDR2 SASEGT. The length of the CDR3 is 15 residues. Between the trimmed V and J ends, which lost 5 bases and 6 bases, there was a span of 19 bases. CDR3 sequence (DNA): TGTGCCAGCAGTATAACCGGCGGGCAGGGGCATGGCTACACCTTC. This translates into CASSITGGQGHGYTF.

This clonotype occurred once. It is likely a read error, because the conserved phenylalanine at the end of the CDR3 is missing. The chain employs TRBV6-1 and TRBJ2-1; perhaps TRBD1 as D (6 bases). In germline, CDR1 is MNHNS, CDR2 SASEGT. This CDR3 is 16 amino acids long. V was cut by 10 bases and J by 12 bases, with 31 bases left in between. The CDR3 loop is CANKSLTGSFVDVQFI. The DNA for the CDR3 is TGTGCCAACAAGAGCCTAACAGGGTCCTTTGTGGATGTGCAGTTCATC.

Of note for this clonotype: Compared with germline, one end of the junction differs, possibly owing to a read error. V and J are TRBV5-4 and TRBJ2-1; 7 bases fit TRBD1. This CDR3 has 15 residues. The germline V gene has CDR1 SGHNT and CDR2 YYREEE (reference sequence). The CDR3 is CPSSLLWAGGNEQFF. CDR3 in DNA: TGTCCCAGCAGCTTGCTCTGGGCAGGGGGCAATGAGCAGTTCTTC.

Concerning this clonotype: The CDR3 does not close with the conserved phenylalanine or tryptophan, likely indicating a read error. V gene TRBV4-2 combines with J gene TRBJ1-2; no clear D. The ends were cut back, 3 bases at V and 7 bases at J, with 18 bases in the middle. The V gene's germline CDR1 is LGHNA and CDR2 YNFKEQ. The CDR3 sequence is 15 residues long. CDR3 sequence (DNA): TGTGCCAGCAGCCAGGTGAGAGCCGTCAGCGGTGGCTACACCTTA. It yields the protein CASSQVRAVSGGYTL.

In its sample, this clonotype was seen many times. This sequence joins TRBV12-3 or TRBV12-4 and TRBJ2-7; D may be TRBD1 (7 bases). The V end lost 5 bases, the J end lost 7 bases, and 15 bases lay between the germline ends. The CDR3 length is 13 residues. CDR3 nucleotides: TGTGCCAGCAGTCTATCGACAGGGAGGGAGCAGTACTTC. Its translation: CASSLSTGREQYF.

Comments on this clonotype: The conserved closing phenylalanine or tryptophan is absent in this CDR3, likely reflecting a read error. The chain joins TRBV20-1 to TRBJ1-6; TRBD1 might be the D (5 bases). Per germline, CDR1 DFQATT and CDR2 SNEGSKA (reference sequence). The CDR3 is made up of 20 amino acids. The ends were cut back, 5 bases at V and 10 bases at J, with 36 bases in the middle. CDR3 in DNA: TGCAGTGCTCGAGGGATTGGGGTGGTGTCTCGGGCGGAGCAGGGATCACCCCTCCACATT. Protein product: CSARGIGVVSRAEQGSPLHI.

About this clonotype: Likely a read error: the CDR3 ends without its conserved phenylalanine or tryptophan. No DNA is shown, since the ends of the CDR3 on it are uncertain; the CDR3 is the one TCRdb lists. J is TRBJ2-2 and V is TRBV29-1; the DNA was not compared with TRBD2, the D call given in the table. Counting both end residues, the CDR3 totals 14 amino acids. Germline CDR1 reads SQVTM; CDR2 reads ANQGSEA. The CDR3 sequence: CSHKRGEGLGELFS.

V is TRBV20-1 and J is TRBJ2-3; D is possibly TRBD1 or TRBD2 (5 bases each). V dropped 8 bases and J dropped 1 base, with 16 bases sitting between them. The CDR3 length is 14 residues. The germline gives CDR1 DFQATT, CDR2 SNEGSKA (reference sequence). CDR3 nucleotides: TGCAGTACTCCATTGAGAGGGGGCACAGATACGCAGTATTTT. Protein: CSTPLRGGTDTQYF.

As for this clonotype: At one end the junction does not follow the germline gene, possibly because of a read error. The rearrangement uses TRBV28 and TRBJ2-5; D might be TRBD2 (5 bases). Germline values: CDR1 MDHEN, CDR2 SYDVKM. The CDR3 is made up of 15 amino acids. CDR3 nucleotides: TGTGCGAGCAGCCCCCTTGGACTTCACGAGGAGACCCAGTACTTC. This translates into CASSPLGLHEETQYF.

A single count supports this clonotype. A much larger clone differs from this one at a single base, so this may be a read error. The chain links TRBV7-2 to TRBJ2-7, with D perhaps TRBD2 (5 bases). Germline V lookup: CDR1 SGHTA, CDR2 FQGNSA. The CDR3 consists of 14 residues. CDR3 nucleotides: TGTGCCAGCATCTTAAGCGGCAGCAGGTACGAGCAGTACTTC. Its protein is CASILSGSRYEQYF. The full variable domain, with the rest looked up from reference TRBV7-2 and TRBJ2-7, is GAGVSQSPSNKVTEKGKDVELRCDPISGHTALYWYRQSLGQGLEFLIYFQGNSAPDKSGLPSDRFSAERTGGSVSTLTIQRTQQEDSAVYLCASILSGSRYEQYFGPGTRLTVT.

Concerning this clonotype itself: The junction departs from germline at one end; a sequencing error may be responsible. The V and J genes are TRBV28 and TRBJ1-2; D unresolved. The CDR3 extends over 14 amino acids. CDR1 is MDHEN, CDR2 SYDVKM, per germline. The CDR3 DNA reads TGTGCCAGCAGGGCCGAGGAACATGGGTATGGCCACACCTTC. Its translation is CASRAEEHGYGHTF.

For this clonotype: One junction end disagrees with the germline gene, perhaps due to a read error. The V call is TRBV28, the J call TRBJ2-2, with D maybe TRBD2 (6 bases). The CDR3 spans 14 residues. CDR1 and CDR2 from the germline V gene are MDHEN and SYDVKM. The CDR3 here is CASSLSGRTRELFF. The CDR3 DNA reads TGTGCCAGCAGTTTGTCAGGGAGGACCCGGGAGCTATTTTTT.

Turning to this clonotype: This may come from a read error, since a much larger clone is one base off. The V call is TRBV24-1, the J call TRBJ2-5; 7 positions match TRBD1. From germline, CDR1 is KGHDR and CDR2 SFDVKD. The CDR3 is made up of 13 amino acids. Trimming at V came to 3 bases and at J to 5 bases, leaving 2 bases not matched to a gene. The CDR3 nucleotides read TGTGCCACCAGTGATATCAGGGGGGAGACCCAGTACTTC. Translation: CATSDIRGETQYF.